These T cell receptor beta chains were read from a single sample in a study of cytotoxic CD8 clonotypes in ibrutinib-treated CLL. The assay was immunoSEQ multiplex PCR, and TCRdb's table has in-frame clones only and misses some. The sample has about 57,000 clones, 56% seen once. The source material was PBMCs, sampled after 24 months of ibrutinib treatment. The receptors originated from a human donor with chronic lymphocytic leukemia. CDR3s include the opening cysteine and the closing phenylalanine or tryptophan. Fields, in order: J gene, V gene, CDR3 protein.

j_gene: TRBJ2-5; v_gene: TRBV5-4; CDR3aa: CASTSYSGLSTLQETQYF
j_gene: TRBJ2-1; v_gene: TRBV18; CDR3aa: CASSLSHSYNEQFF
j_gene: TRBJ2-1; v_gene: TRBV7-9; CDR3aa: CASSPRTGTSLSSYNEQFF
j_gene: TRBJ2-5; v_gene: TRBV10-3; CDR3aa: CAISAGQGGRETQYF
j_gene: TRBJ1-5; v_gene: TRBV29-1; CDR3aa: CSAGQGSNQPQHF
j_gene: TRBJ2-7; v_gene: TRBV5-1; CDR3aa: CASSSSGTGRYEQYF
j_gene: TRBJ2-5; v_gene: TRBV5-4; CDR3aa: CASSFPTWETQYF
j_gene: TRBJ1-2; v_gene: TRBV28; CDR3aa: CASSLSFREGGYTF
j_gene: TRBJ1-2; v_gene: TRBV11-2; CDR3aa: CASSFITGGTIYGYTF
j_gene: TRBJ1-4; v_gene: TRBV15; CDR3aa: CATSREGLGAEKLFF
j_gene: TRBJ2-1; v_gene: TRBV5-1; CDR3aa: CASSVDRGLMVEQFF
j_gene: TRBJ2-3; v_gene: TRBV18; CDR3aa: CASSRRSTDTQYF
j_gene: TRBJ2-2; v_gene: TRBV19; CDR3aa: CASRGAAWAGELFF
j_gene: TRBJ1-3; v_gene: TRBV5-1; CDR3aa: CASSLAPNSGNTIYF
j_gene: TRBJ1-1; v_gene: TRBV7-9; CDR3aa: CASSPLRVMNTEAFF
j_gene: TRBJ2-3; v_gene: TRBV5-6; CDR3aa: CASSLVPGASDTQYF
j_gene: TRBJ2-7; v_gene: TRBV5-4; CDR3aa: CASSLGWGSYEQYF
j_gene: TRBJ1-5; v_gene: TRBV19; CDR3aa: CASSPEWGAYSNQPQHF
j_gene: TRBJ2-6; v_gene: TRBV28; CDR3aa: CASTIGGANVLTF
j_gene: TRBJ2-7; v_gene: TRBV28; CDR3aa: CASSLLGRVHEQYF
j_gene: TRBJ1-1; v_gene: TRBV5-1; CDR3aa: CASSRDRGAGTEAFF
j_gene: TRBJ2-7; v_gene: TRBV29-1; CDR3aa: CSVDQGYEQYF
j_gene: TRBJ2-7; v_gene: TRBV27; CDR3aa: CASSSLAGGSEQYF
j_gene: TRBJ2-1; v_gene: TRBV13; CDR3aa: CASSSQGVNDNEQFF
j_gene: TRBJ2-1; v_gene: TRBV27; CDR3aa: CASSLSGKGDRPYPFF
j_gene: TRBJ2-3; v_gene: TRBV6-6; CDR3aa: CASRVPGPQGPDTQYF
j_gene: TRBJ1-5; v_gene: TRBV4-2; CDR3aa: CASSPDPRDSRPSNQPQHF
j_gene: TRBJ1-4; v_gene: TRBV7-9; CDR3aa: CASSFDRQGGEKLFF
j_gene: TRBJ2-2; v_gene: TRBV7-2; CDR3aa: CASSGTAANTGELFF
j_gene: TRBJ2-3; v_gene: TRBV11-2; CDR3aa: CASTPRREGRGDTQYF
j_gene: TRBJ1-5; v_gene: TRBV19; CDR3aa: CASSGPKVTGGGNQPQHF
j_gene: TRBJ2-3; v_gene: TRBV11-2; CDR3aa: CASSLGRGGTQYF
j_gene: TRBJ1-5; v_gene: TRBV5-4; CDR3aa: CASSLGTGRDQPQHF
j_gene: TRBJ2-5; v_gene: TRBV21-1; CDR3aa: CASSKVLSETQYF
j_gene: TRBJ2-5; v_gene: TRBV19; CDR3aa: CASSIFAEGQGTQYF
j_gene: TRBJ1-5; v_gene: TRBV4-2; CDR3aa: CASSQDRGQGNQPQHF
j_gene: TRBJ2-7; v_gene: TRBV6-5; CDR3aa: CASSRESGEQYF
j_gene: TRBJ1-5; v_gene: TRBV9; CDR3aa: CASSSGTGVVPQHF
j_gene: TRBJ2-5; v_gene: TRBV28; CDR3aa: CASSTAGVQETQYF
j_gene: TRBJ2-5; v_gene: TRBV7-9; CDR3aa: CASSPTRLGWETQYF
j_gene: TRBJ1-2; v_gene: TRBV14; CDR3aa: CASSWGRGRGYGYTF
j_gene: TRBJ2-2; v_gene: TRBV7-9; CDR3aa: CASSFELGPGELFF
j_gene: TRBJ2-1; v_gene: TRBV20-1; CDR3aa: CSAVYNEQFF
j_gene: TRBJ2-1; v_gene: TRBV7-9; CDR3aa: CASSRAGGSYNEQFF
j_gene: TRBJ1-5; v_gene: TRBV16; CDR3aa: CASSQTGRSNQPQHF
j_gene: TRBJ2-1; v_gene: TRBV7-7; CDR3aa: CASSRSGSGYNEQFF
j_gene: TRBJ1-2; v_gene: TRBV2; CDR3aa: CASLQVSDYGYTF
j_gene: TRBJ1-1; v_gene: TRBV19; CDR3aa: CASSIGGLTEAFF
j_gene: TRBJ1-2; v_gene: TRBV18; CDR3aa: CASSPGSHYGYTF
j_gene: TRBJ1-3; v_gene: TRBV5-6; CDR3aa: CASSLALGPWAGNTIYF
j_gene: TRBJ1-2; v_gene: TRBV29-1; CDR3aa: CSVSGDQGYTF
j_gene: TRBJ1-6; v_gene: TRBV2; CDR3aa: CASSSEVDRVLVSPLHF
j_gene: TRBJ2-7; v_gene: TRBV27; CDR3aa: CASSLSVGTYEQYF
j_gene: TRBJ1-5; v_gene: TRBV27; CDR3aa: CASSLLVPLGGNQPQHF